The 12 T cell receptor beta chains reported below all come from one sample, sequenced in a study of T cells in localized non-small cell lung cancer. Clones were read by immunoSEQ multiplex PCR, and TCRdb kept only the in-frame ones, dropping some. Of approximately 52,000 clones in the sample, more than 80% are singletons; the top ten hold about 18%. The sample here was peripheral blood, taken before any cancer treatment. The source is a male donor aged 60 or over with stage III squamous cell lung carcinoma.

This chain uses TRBV18 with TRBJ2-4, with D unresolved. The CDR3 consists of 15 residues. Germline V lookup: CDR1 KGHSH, CDR2 LQKENI. Trimming shortened V by 3 bases and J by 0 bases, and 9 bases separated the two germline ends. For the CDR3, the DNA is TGTGCCAGCTCACCTCCCTCGGTAGCCAAAAACATTCAGTACTTC. Its protein is CASSPPSVAKNIQYF.

This chain uses TRBV7-9 with TRBJ2-1, with TRBD1 matching 8 bases. Germline V gene sequence: CDR1 SEHNR, CDR2 FQNEAQ (reference sequence). Trimming cost V 5 bases and J 5 bases; bases outside gene matches: 8. This CDR3 is built from 15 residues. In nucleotides, the CDR3 is TGTGCCAGCAGCGACGAACGGACAGGGAACAATGAGCAGTTCTTC. It codes for CASSDERTGNNEQFF.

This clone was seen just once. V and J are TRBV6-5 and TRBJ1-6; D gene ambiguous. Between the trimmed V and J ends, which lost 0 bases and 14 bases, there was a span of 11 bases. CDR1 is MNHEY, CDR2 SVGAGI, per germline. This CDR3 contains 13 residues. CDR3 nucleotides: TGTGCCAGCAGTTACTCAACGGCGGGGACCCTCCACTTT. This codes for CASSYSTAGTLHF.

The chain uses TRBV11-2 and TRBJ2-5; D possibly uses TRBD1 or TRBD2 (5 bases each). CDR1 is SGHAT and CDR2 is FQNNGV in the germline V gene. V was cut by 4 bases and J by 5 bases, with 8 bases left in between. The CDR3 has 12 residues. The CDR3 DNA reads as TGTGCCAGCAGCTCGGGGCGGGAGACCCAGTACTTC. Translation gives CASSSGRETQYF.

The chain uses TRBV29-1 and TRBJ2-4; D possibly matches TRBD1 or TRBD2 (5 bases each). The germline CDR1 and CDR2 sequences are SQVTM and ANQGSEA. With 7 bases removed from V and 6 bases from J, the gap between germline ends came to 10 bases. The CDR3 loop spans 11 amino acids. The CDR3 loop is CSAWDGNIQYF. In DNA form, the CDR3 reads TGCAGCGCTTGGGACGGAAACATTCAGTACTTC.

The count of this clone is one. This chain connects TRBV2 to TRBJ2-1; 11 nucleotides match TRBD2. This CDR3 spans 16 amino acids. After removal of 6 bases from V and 0 bases from J, the junction contained 4 bases not matched to a gene. Germline CDR1 and CDR2: SNHLY and FYNNEI. The CDR3 reads CASSLGTSGSYNEQFF. The CDR3 DNA reads as TGTGCCAGCAGCCTGGGGACTAGCGGCTCCTACAATGAGCAGTTCTTC.

This chain links TRBV29-1 with TRBJ1-1, with D possibly TRBD1 on 5 matching bases. Germline V gene data show CDR1 as SQVTM and CDR2 as ANQGSEA. V lost 6 bases, J lost 10 bases, and 21 bases lay in between. The CDR3 loop spans 13 amino acids. The CDR3 DNA sequence: TGCAGCGTGTCGAAAACGTCCGACAGCCGAGCTTTCTTT. The encoded protein is CSVSKTSDSRAFF.

V gene TRBV19 combines with J gene TRBJ1-1, with 7 nucleotides matching TRBD1. The germline V gene encodes CDR1 LNHDA and CDR2 SQIVND (reference sequence). The J segment lost 1 base and the V segment lost 4 bases, leaving 9 bases of the junction unmatched. The CDR3 has 16 amino acids. The CDR3 region is CASSTLGGQTNTEAFF. The CDR3 region has the DNA TGTGCCAGTAGTACACTAGGGGGACAGACGAACACTGAAGCTTTCTTT. The complete variable domain, with remaining parts taken from reference TRBV19 and TRBJ1-1, reads DGGITQSPKYLFRKEGQNVTLSCEQNLNHDAMYWYRQDPGQGLRLIYYSQIVNDFQKGDIAEGYSVSREKKESFPLTVTSAQKNPTAFYLCASSTLGGQTNTEAFFGQGTRLTVV.

The chain employs TRBV27 and TRBJ1-2; D might be TRBD1 (6 bases). Germline V gene lookup returns CDR1 MNHEY and CDR2 SMNVEV (reference sequence). The CDR3 covers 15 residues. V shed 4 bases and J shed 4 bases, with 16 bases lying between them. For the CDR3, the DNA is TGTGCCAGCAGTTCCCGTGGACAGCCCTCCTATGGCTACACCTTC. Protein: CASSSRGQPSYGYTF.

This chain uses TRBV5-1 with TRBJ1-1; 7 nucleotides line up with TRBD1. This CDR3 is built from 15 residues. Trimming at V came to 3 bases and at J to 1 base, leaving 6 bases not matched to a gene. Looked up from germline, CDR1 is SGHRS and CDR2 is YFSETQ. The CDR3 DNA follows: TGCGCCAGCAGCTCCTCGGGACAGACGAACACTGAAGCTTTCTTT. This translates into CASSSSGQTNTEAFF.

CDR3 loop: CASSRDRGQETQYF. CDR3 nucleotide sequence: TGTGCCAGCAGCCGAGACAGGGGGCAAGAGACCCAGTACTTC. V gene TRBV7-7 combines with J gene TRBJ2-5, with 9 bases fitting TRBD1. The germline CDR1 and CDR2 sequences are SSHAT and FNYEAQ (reference sequence). The CDR3 is made up of 14 amino acids. Trimming cost V 5 bases and J 2 bases; bases outside gene matches: 3.

The rearrangement joins TRBV27 to TRBJ2-1, with 9 bases lining up with TRBD2. This CDR3 is built from 13 residues. V was clipped by 9 bases and J by 5 bases; unmatched bases: 5. Germline CDR1 MNHEY, CDR2 SMNVEV (reference sequence). The CDR3 loop reads CASGGRVDNEQFF. CDR3 coding DNA: TGTGCCAGTGGCGGGAGGGTTGACAATGAGCAGTTCTTC.